This T cell receptor beta chain was retrieved from a study of response to subunit inactivated influenza vaccine. TCRdb ran MiXCR on the RT-PCR reads and lists one entry per CDR3 protein. The sample consists of roughly 180,000 distinct CDR3 sequences, roughly 8.7% of them appearing once. This clonotype was observed many times. The antigen is undetermined. Study-level results: Authors suggested each seasonal flu vaccination may recruit only limited numbers of new T cells.

The clonotype comes from a man aged 50-59 years who received an inactivated influenza vaccine. Source: non-naive T cells sorted from PBMCs, taken on the day of vaccination.

DNA of the CDR3: TGTGCCAGCAGCCTTAGCGGGGAGGGATACTACGAGCAGTACTTC. Translating it yields CASSLSGEGYYEQYF. V and J are TRBV5-6 and TRBJ2-7, with TRBD2 matching 8 bases. J was trimmed by 3 bases and V by 4 bases; bases with no gene match: 9. Germline assignment: CDR1 SGHDT and CDR2 YYEEEE. There are 15 residues in the CDR3.